Sequencing of this T cell receptor beta chain was carried out in a study of early T cells in non-severe SARS-CoV-2 infection. This CDR3 has 19 residues. The V and J ends lost 6 bases and 3 bases, in that order; junction bases with no gene match: 15. Germline CDR1 reads ENHRY; CDR2 reads SYGVKD. MiXCR, run by TCRdb on the 5' RACE reads, gives a single entry per CDR3 protein. Here the sample spans about 76,000 distinct CDR3 sequences, less than 15% being singletons. This clonotype was counted between two and nine times. The sequence derives from an adult who was a healthcare worker with PCR-confirmed SARS-CoV-2 infection or an uninfected control (not recorded which). Sample: whole blood. The chain joins TRBV10-3 to TRBJ1-4; 11 nucleotides match TRBD1. The DNA for the CDR3 is TGTGCCATCAGCGCCCGGCCGGGACAGGGGGTCGGGGCTAATGAAAAACTGTTTTTT. This gives the protein CAISARPGQGVGANEKLFF.